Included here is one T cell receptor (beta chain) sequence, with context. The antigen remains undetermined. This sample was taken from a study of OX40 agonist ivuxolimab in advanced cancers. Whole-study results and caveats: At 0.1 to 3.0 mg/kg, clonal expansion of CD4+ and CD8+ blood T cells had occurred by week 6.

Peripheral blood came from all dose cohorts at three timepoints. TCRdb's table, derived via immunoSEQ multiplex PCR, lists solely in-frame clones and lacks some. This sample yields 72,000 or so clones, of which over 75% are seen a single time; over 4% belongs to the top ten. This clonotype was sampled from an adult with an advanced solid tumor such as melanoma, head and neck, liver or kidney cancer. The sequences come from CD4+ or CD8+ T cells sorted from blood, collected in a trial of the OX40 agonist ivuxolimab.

CDR3 residues: CAISKTGGEGGGYTF. DNA for the CDR3: TGTGCCATCAGTAAGACAGGGGGAGAAGGTGGCGGCTACACCTTC. The V gene is TRBV10-3, the J gene TRBJ1-2, with 9 bases matching TRBD1. Germline V gene sequence: CDR1 ENHRY, CDR2 SYGVKD. After removal of 5 bases from V and 8 bases from J, the junction contained 12 bases not matched to a gene. CDR3 length: 15 residues.